The 27 T cell receptor beta chains below come from one sample, sequenced in a study of blood T cell repertoires in COVID-19. Assay used: immunoSEQ multiplex PCR; TCRdb lists only in-frame clones, some missing. The sample lists around 150,000 clones, 88% seen once, with 5% to 8.5% in the top ten. The sequenced material came from PBMCs or T cells enriched from blood (not recorded which). All receptors come from a woman aged 45-59 years who had recovered from COVID-19.

V usage is TRBV11-3 and J usage is TRBJ2-1, with a possible D match to TRBD2 (6 bases). The germline CDR1 and CDR2 sequences are SGHNT and YENEEA. This CDR3 has 15 amino acids. Trimming pared 5 bases from V and 0 bases from J, leaving 11 bases between. CDR3 DNA: TGTGCCAGCAGCGTCGCGGGGTCCTCCTACAATGAGCAGTTCTTC. The encoded protein is CASSVAGSSYNEQFF.

In its sample, this clone ranks as medium-sized (0.01 to 0.1%). This sequence joins TRBV10-3 and TRBJ1-6, with D perhaps matching TRBD1 (6 bases). Germline CDR1 and CDR2: ENHRY and SYGVKD. The V end was cut by 4 bases, the J end by 7 bases, with 11 bases between. This CDR3 has 14 residues. The CDR3 region has the DNA TGTGCCATCAGTGCGAGGACAGTGAATTCACCCCTCCACTTT. Its protein product is CAISARTVNSPLHF.

The chain combines TRBV6-5 with TRBJ2-5; TRBD1 agrees at 7 bases. The CDR3 totals 14 residues. V lost 2 bases and J lost 5; bases outside the gene matches: 5. Germline V gene sequence: CDR1 MNHEY, CDR2 SVGAGI. CDR3 DNA sequence: TGTGCCAGCAGTTACATCGACAGGGCCGAGACCCAGTACTTC. The encoded protein is CASSYIDRAETQYF.

This clone occurred a few times. The CDR3 DNA reads as TGTGCCAGCTCATTCTACGCCACTGAAGCTTTCTTT. Its translation: CASSFYATEAFF. The chain joins TRBV2 to TRBJ1-1; D is uncertain. The CDR3 extends over 12 amino acids. The V gene's germline CDR1 is SNHLY and CDR2 FYNNEI. The V end lost 8 bases, the J end lost 4 bases, and 11 bases lay between the germline ends.

V and J are TRBV7-8 and TRBJ1-1; D is perhaps TRBD1 (6 bases). CDR3 length equals 14 residues. Trimming cost V 0 bases and J 11 bases, with 16 bases left between them. Germline V gene lookup returns CDR1 SGHVS and CDR2 FQNEAQ. The CDR3 spells CASSLALSRGWAFF. The DNA of the CDR3 is TGTGCCAGCAGCTTAGCGCTTTCCAGGGGATGGGCTTTCTTT.

In its sample, this clone was seen once. V gene TRBV5-1 combines with J gene TRBJ2-3, with D unclear. Germline lookup yields CDR1 SGHRS and CDR2 YFSETQ. This CDR3 spans 14 amino acids. Between the trimmed V and J ends, which lost 3 bases and 1 base, there was a span of 9 bases. The CDR3 loop is CASSSQVGTDTQYF. CDR3 nucleotide sequence: TGCGCCAGCAGCTCCCAGGTGGGCACAGATACGCAGTATTTT.

This clone was found once. V is TRBV5-1 and J is TRBJ2-4; TRBD1 matches at 8 bases. The CDR3 spans 16 residues. V was clipped by 4 bases and J by 3 bases; unmatched bases: 9. Germline V gene data show CDR1 as SGHRS and CDR2 as YFSETQ. CDR3 DNA sequence: TGCGCCAGCAGCCCAACAGGGGGGAACGACAAAAACATTCAGTACTTC. Protein: CASSPTGGNDKNIQYF.

V is TRBV5-4 and J is TRBJ1-2, with 12 bases matching TRBD1. CDR1 is SGHNT and CDR2 is YYREEE in the germline V gene (reference sequence). There are 16 residues in the CDR3. The V and J ends lost 0 bases and 2 bases, in that order; junction bases with no gene match: 2. The CDR3 loop reads CASSLGGTGGNYGYTF. The CDR3 nucleotides read TGTGCCAGCAGCTTGGGCGGGACAGGGGGCAACTATGGCTACACCTTC. Using reference TRBV5-4 and TRBJ1-2 for the parts outside the CDR3, the full variable domain is ETGVTQSPTHLIKTRGQQVTLRCSSQSGHNTVSWYQQALGQGPQFIFQYYREEENGRGNFPPRFSGLQFPNYSSELNVNALELDDSALYLCASSLGGTGGNYGYTFGSGTRLTVV.

This chain links TRBV12-3 or TRBV12-4 with TRBJ1-2; D call uncertain. The CDR3 loop spans 13 amino acids. Trimming shortened V by 3 bases and J by 0 bases, and 5 bases separated the two germline ends. The CDR3 coding sequence is TGTGCCAGCAGTTTTAATCCTAACTATGGCTACACCTTC. Amino acids: CASSFNPNYGYTF.

The chain carries TRBV19 and TRBJ2-2; weak D call: TRBD2 (6 bases). Germline assignment: CDR1 LNHDA and CDR2 SQIVND (reference sequence). The CDR3 runs to 14 residues. V lost 7 bases and J 5 bases, leaving 14 bases between the germline ends. This CDR3 reads CASTWGVKTGELFF. The CDR3 DNA sequence: TGTGCCAGTACCTGGGGGGTCAAGACCGGGGAGCTGTTTTTT.

V gene TRBV7-9 combines with J gene TRBJ1-5; TRBD1 aligns across 7 bases. The germline gives CDR1 SEHNR, CDR2 FQNEAQ (reference sequence). This CDR3 has 16 residues. V lost 2 bases, J lost 4 bases, and 8 bases stayed unmatched. The CDR3 nucleotides read TGTGCCAGCAGCTTAAGGGCAGGGGGTCGGAATCAGCCCCAGCATTTT. Translation: CASSLRAGGRNQPQHF.

This clone was found a few times. This chain joins TRBV9 and TRBJ2-3; D ambiguous. The CDR3 is 14 residues long. Trimming took off 3 bases at V and 1 base at J, with 9 bases between the two ends. The germline CDR1 and CDR2 sequences are SGDLS and YYNGEE. CDR3 DNA: TGTGCCAGCAGCGATAGTTTTGGCACAGATACGCAGTATTTT. Translating it yields CASSDSFGTDTQYF.

The gene calls are TRBV27 and TRBJ2-6, with 9 bases that match TRBD1. Trimming at V came to 5 bases and at J to 1 base, leaving 6 bases not matched to a gene. The germline gives CDR1 MNHEY, CDR2 SMNVEV (reference sequence). The CDR3 loop spans 17 amino acids. DNA for the CDR3: TGTGCCAGCAGTGAGGGACAGGGCAAGTCTGGGGCCAACGTCCTGACTTTC. Translating gives CASSEGQGKSGANVLTF.

This chain connects TRBV19 to TRBJ2-7; tentative D call: TRBD1 (6 bases). This CDR3 has 13 residues. With 4 bases removed from V and 3 bases from J, the gap between germline ends came to 10 bases. CDR1 is LNHDA and CDR2 is SQIVND in the germline V gene (reference sequence). CDR3 DNA sequence: TGTGCCAGTAGTAGAGGACAGCTCTACGAGCAGTACTTC. Translating gives CASSRGQLYEQYF.

The rearrangement uses TRBV3-1 (or the pseudogene TRBV3-2) and TRBJ1-1; D may be TRBD1 (5 bases). CDR3 length: 14 amino acids. CDR1 and CDR2 from the germline V gene are LGHDT and YNNKEL (reference sequence). The V end lost 4 bases, the J end lost 4 bases, and 13 bases lay between the germline ends. This CDR3 reads CASSPGGAGTEAFF. In DNA form, the CDR3 reads TGTGCCAGCAGCCCGGGAGGGGCCGGCACTGAAGCTTTCTTT.

This chain connects TRBV5-6 to TRBJ2-7, with 7 bases that match TRBD2. CDR3 length: 13 residues. From germline, CDR1 is SGHDT and CDR2 YYEEEE. After removal of 3 bases from V and 5 bases from J, the junction contained 5 bases not matched to a gene. This CDR3 is CASSSREVHEQYF. CDR3 sequence (DNA): TGTGCCAGCAGCTCCCGGGAGGTCCACGAGCAGTACTTC.

This clone turned up a few times. This chain uses TRBV4-1 with TRBJ1-3; tentatively, D is TRBD1 (6 bases). The CDR3 runs 16 residues. The germline V gene encodes CDR1 MGHRA and CDR2 YSYEKL. Trimming shortened V by 0 bases and J by 4 bases, and 13 bases separated the two germline ends. The CDR3 is CASSQDSPGAGNTIYF. The CDR3 bases are TGCGCCAGCAGCCAAGATTCGCCAGGGGCGGGAAACACCATATATTTT.

The rearrangement links TRBV3-1 (or the pseudogene TRBV3-2) to TRBJ2-5, with 7 bases that match TRBD2. Germline-derived CDR1 and CDR2 are LGHDT and YNNKEL (reference sequence). V shed 5 bases, J shed 1 base, and the junction held 16 bases outside the gene matches. The CDR3 consists of 18 residues. CDR3 residues: CASSSLRAGVLFQETQYF. The CDR3 DNA sequence: TGTGCCAGCAGCTCCCTTAGGGCGGGGGTGCTCTTCCAAGAGACCCAGTACTTC.

The V call is TRBV11-3, the J call TRBJ2-1, with D possibly TRBD1 on 5 matching bases. The germline V gene encodes CDR1 SGHNT and CDR2 YENEEA. V lost 5 bases, J lost 1 base, and 9 bases lay in between. This CDR3 has 14 residues. CDR3 loop: CASSTRQSYNEQFF. The CDR3 DNA is TGTGCCAGCAGCACCCGACAGTCCTACAATGAGCAGTTCTTC. Supplemented by reference TRBV11-3 and TRBJ2-1, the full variable domain reads EAGVVQSPRYKIIEKKQPVAFWCNPISGHNTLYWYLQNLGQGPELLIRYENEEAVDDSQLPKDRFSAERLKGVDSTLKIQPAELGDSAVYLCASSTRQSYNEQFFGPGTRLTVL.

V gene TRBV11-2 combines with J gene TRBJ2-3; 9 bases are shared with TRBD2. Germline V CDR1 and CDR2: SGHAT, FQNNGV. The V segment lost 7 bases and the J segment 3 bases; nucleotides outside the gene matches: 5. The CDR3 consists of 14 residues. The CDR3 loop is CASISSGVTDTQYF. The CDR3 DNA sequence: TGTGCCAGCATTTCTAGCGGGGTTACAGATACGCAGTATTTT.

V gene TRBV5-1 combines with J gene TRBJ2-2; perhaps TRBD2 as D (6 bases). With 5 bases removed from V and 1 base from J, the gap between germline ends came to 15 bases. Germline assignment: CDR1 SGHRS and CDR2 YFSETQ. CDR3 length: 16 residues. The CDR3 loop is CASSAPRGRNTGELFF. The CDR3 DNA reads as TGCGCCAGCAGTGCCCCGCGGGGAAGGAACACCGGGGAGCTGTTTTTT.

V and J are TRBV6-1 and TRBJ1-1; the D is unclear. Germline V gives CDR1 MNHNS, CDR2 SASEGT. The CDR3 has 13 amino acids. V lost 0 bases to trimming and J lost 8 bases, with 10 bases between them. The CDR3 reads CASSEAALREAFF. The CDR3 DNA reads as TGTGCCAGCAGTGAAGCGGCTTTGAGGGAAGCTTTCTTT.

The chain links TRBV6-5 to TRBJ2-2, with 9 bases identical to TRBD1. The CDR3 loop spans 14 amino acids. The J segment lost 8 bases and the V segment lost 5 bases, leaving 6 bases of the junction unmatched. Looked up from germline, CDR1 is MNHEY and CDR2 is SVGAGI. In nucleotides, the CDR3 is TGTGCCAGCAGTAGACAGGGGGGAGTAGGGGAGCTGTTTTTT. This sequence encodes CASSRQGGVGELFF.

This chain uses TRBV6-2 or TRBV6-3 with TRBJ2-5; TRBD2 is a possible D gene (5 bases). The CDR3 is 16 residues long. Germline values: CDR1 MNHEY, CDR2 SVGEGT. The ends were cut back, 5 bases at V and 4 bases at J, with 20 bases in the middle. The CDR3 coding sequence is TGTGCCAGCAGTCATCACCGCCGAAGGGCGGGAGAGACCCAGTACTTC. Translation gives CASSHHRRRAGETQYF.

The CDR3 nucleotides read TGTGCCAGCGGCGAGGCAGGGGGACGCACAGATACGCAGTATTTT. This codes for CASGEAGGRTDTQYF. This sequence joins TRBV2 and TRBJ2-3, with TRBD1 identical over 7 bases. The germline CDR1 and CDR2 sequences are SNHLY and FYNNEI. V lost 8 bases, J lost 1 base, and 9 bases stayed unmatched. The CDR3 is 15 residues long.

The gene calls are TRBV5-1 and TRBJ2-7; D is perhaps TRBD1 (6 bases). The germline gives CDR1 SGHRS, CDR2 YFSETQ. CDR3 size: 16 residues. V dropped 4 bases and J dropped 3 bases, with 20 bases sitting between them. In DNA form, the CDR3 reads TGCGCCAGCAGCCAAACCCCGGGACAACAGGGCTACGAGCAGTACTTC. Residues: CASSQTPGQQGYEQYF.

Only a few counts were recorded for this clone. Other DNA sequences in this specimen translate into the identical CDR3. This chain joins TRBV27 and TRBJ2-2, with a tentative D call TRBD2 (5 bases). The CDR3 has 14 amino acids. Germline CDR1 and CDR2: MNHEY and SMNVEV (reference sequence). V lost 0 bases and J 3 bases, leaving 5 bases between the germline ends. CDR3 sequence reads: CASSLSADTGELFF. DNA of the CDR3: TGTGCCAGCAGTTTATCAGCGGACACCGGGGAGCTGTTTTTT.